This entry features one T cell receptor (beta chain) sequence. Per the original data handling: Reference gene primer amplification yielded estimated nucleated cell counts. The table came from immunoSEQ multiplex PCR; TCRdb's copy has only in-frame clones and leaves some out. D and trimming were read from the DNA, whereas the V and J calls and clone size are those reported in that table. The table includes under 80,000 clones, 70% to 90% detected once. The data derive from a study of blood T cell repertoires in COVID-19. Study in general: Sites across the United States, Italy and Spain contributed samples from acute and convalescent COVID-19. The analysed material was cDNA or gDNA that came from T cells, B-cell-depleted T cells, or PBMCs.

CDR1 is PRHDT, CDR2 FYEKMQ, per germline (reference sequence). J lost 1 base, V lost 3 bases, and 4 bases had no gene match. This CDR3 has 16 residues. The sequencing sample was made of peripheral blood. This TCR came from a woman at least 80 years old with active or convalescent COVID-19. V usage is TRBV13 and J usage is TRBJ2-2; the match to TRBD1 covers 8 bases. CDR3 bases: TGTGCCAGCAGCTTTGACAGGGGCCGGAACACCGGGGAGCTGTTTTTT. This codes for CASSFDRGRNTGELFF.